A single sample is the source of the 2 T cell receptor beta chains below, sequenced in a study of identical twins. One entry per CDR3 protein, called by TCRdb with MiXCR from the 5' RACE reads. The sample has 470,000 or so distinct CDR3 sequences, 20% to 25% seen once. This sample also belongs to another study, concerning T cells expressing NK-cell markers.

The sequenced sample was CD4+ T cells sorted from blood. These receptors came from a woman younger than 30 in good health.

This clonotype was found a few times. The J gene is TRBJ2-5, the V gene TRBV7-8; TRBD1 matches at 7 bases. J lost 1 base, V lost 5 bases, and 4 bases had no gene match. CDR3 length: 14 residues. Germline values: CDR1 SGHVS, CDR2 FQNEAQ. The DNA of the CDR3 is TGTGCCAGCAGCATAAGACAGGGCCAAGAGACCCAGTACTTC. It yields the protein CASSIRQGQETQYF.

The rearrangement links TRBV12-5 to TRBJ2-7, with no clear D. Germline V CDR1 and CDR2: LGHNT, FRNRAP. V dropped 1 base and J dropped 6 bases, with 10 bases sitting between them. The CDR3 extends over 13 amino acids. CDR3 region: CASGLDLPFEQYF. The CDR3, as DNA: TGTGCTAGTGGTTTGGACCTCCCGTTCGAGCAGTACTTC.